This record concerns one TCR beta chain sequence. These data originate in a study of blood T cell repertoires in COVID-19. Study-wide background: The United States, Italy and Spain were the sources of the acute and convalescent COVID-19 samples.

CDR1 and CDR2 (germline): SGDLS, YYNGEE. V was pared by 2 bases and J by 3 bases, with 10 bases of the junction left unmatched. The CDR3 has 18 residues. Some clones are missing from TCRdb's copy, which holds only in-frame ones; the method was immunoSEQ multiplex PCR. The table lists 200,000 to 250,000 clones, around 87% of them singletons. This TCR was sampled from a woman aged 25-40 years who had recovered from COVID-19. Sequenced sample: peripheral blood. This chain uses TRBV9 with TRBJ2-6; 8 nucleotides line up with TRBD2. The CDR3 DNA reads as TGTGCCAGCAGCGTCCGACCTGGACTAGCTGTTGGGGCCAACGTCCTGACTTTC. It codes for CASSVRPGLAVGANVLTF.